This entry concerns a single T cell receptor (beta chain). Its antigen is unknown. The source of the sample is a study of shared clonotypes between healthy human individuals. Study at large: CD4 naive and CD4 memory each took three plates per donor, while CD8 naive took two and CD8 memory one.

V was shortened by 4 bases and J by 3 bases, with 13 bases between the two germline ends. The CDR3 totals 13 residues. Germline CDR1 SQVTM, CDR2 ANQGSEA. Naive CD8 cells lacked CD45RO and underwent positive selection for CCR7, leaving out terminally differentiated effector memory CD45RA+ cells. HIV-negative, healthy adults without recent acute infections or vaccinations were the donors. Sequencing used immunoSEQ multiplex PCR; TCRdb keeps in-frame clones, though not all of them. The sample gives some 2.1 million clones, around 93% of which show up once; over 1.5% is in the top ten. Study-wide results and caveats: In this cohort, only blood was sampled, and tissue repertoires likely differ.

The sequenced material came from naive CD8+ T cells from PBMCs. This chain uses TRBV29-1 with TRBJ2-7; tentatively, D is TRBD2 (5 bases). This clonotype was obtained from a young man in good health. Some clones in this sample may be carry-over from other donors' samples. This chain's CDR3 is CSVGGGRYYEQYF. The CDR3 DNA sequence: TGCAGCGTTGGAGGCGGGCGGTACTACGAGCAGTACTTC.